This TCR beta chain was recovered during a study of T cell clusters in autoimmune cytopenias. CDR3 length: 21 amino acids. One tube held mixed TRB-A and TRB-B primer pools for touch-down PCR. TCRdb re-called the multiplex PCR reads; one entry per CDR3 protein, DNA not given. The sample has 3,000 to 4,000 distinct CDR3 sequences. TRB amplification used roughly 250 ng of peripheral blood genomic DNA. As regards this clonotype: Its antigen is still unknown.

Study-wide results and caveats: No experiment has yet validated the function of the T cell clusters defined in silico.

Sequenced material: peripheral blood. The chain carries TRBV12-3 or TRBV12-4 and TRBJ2-2; the TCRdb D gene call, TRBD2, has no DNA to confirm it. This TCR was recovered from a human donor with an autoimmune cytopenia or autoimmune hepatitis (not recorded which). The CDR3 region is CASSFRAGELFFGRATGELFF.